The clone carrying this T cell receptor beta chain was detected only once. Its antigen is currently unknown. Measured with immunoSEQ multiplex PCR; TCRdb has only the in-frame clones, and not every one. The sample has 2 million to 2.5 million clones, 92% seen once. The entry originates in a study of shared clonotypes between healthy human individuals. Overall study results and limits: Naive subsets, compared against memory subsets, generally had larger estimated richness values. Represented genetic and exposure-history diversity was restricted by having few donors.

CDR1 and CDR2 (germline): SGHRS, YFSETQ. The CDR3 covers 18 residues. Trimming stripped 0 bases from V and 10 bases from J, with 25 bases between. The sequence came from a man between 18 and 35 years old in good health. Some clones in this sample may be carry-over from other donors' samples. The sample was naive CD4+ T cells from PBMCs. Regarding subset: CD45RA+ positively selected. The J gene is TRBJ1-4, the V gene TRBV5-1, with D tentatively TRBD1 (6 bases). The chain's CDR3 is CASSLEGGPPGPPVKLFF. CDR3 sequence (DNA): TGCGCCAGCAGCTTGGAAGGGGGACCACCGGGACCCCCGGTAAAACTGTTTTTT. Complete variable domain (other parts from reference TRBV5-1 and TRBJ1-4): KAGVTQTPRYLIKTRGQQVTLSCSPISGHRSVSWYQQTPGQGLQFLFEYFSETQRNKGNFPGRFSGRQFSNSRSEMNVSTLELGDSALYLCASSLEGGPPGPPVKLFFGSGTQLSVL.